Detailed here is one T cell receptor beta chain. Its cognate antigen is unknown. This entry comes from a study of cytomegalovirus exposure and HLA in healthy donors. Amplification used 60 Vbeta primers and 13 Jbeta primers. The method was immunoSEQ multiplex PCR; TCRdb's version includes in-frame clones alone and lacks a portion of them. The data contain roughly 120,000 clones, around 80% of them singletons. General observations from the study: Reports indicate that TCR beta sequences accurately predicted the HLA-A and HLA-B alleles of most subjects. Data from an earlier analysis indicated that most TCR beta V segments were productive either about 90% or about 30% of the time.

Trimming left V 6 bases short and J 3 bases short, with 14 bases between. In germline, CDR1 is SGHTA, CDR2 FQGNSA. This CDR3 is built from 14 residues. This sequence joins TRBV7-2 and TRBJ1-1, with no clear D. The sequence came from a woman in her sixties in good health and CMV-seropositive. The sample was PBMCs. The CDR3 here is CASRTKTVDTEAFF. The CDR3 DNA follows: TGTGCCAGCAGGACAAAAACAGTGGACACTGAAGCTTTCTTT.